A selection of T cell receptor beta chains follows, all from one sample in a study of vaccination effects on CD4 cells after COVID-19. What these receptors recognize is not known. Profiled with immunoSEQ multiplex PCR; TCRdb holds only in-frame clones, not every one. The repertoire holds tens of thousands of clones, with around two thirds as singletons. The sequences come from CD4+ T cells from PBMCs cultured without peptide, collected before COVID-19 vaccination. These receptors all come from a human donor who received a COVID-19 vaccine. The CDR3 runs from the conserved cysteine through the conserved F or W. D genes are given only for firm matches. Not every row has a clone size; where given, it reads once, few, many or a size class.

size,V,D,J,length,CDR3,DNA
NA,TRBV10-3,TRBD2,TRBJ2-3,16,CAISDGSGASTDTQYF,TGTGCCATCAGTGACGGGAGCGGGGCTAGCACAGATACGCAGTATTTT
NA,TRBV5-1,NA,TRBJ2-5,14,CASRPTWAQETQYF,TGCGCCAGCAGACCCACGTGGGCCCAAGAGACCCAGTACTTC
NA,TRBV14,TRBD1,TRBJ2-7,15,CASSQTGTVFYEQYF,TGTGCCAGCAGCCAAACCGGGACAGTATTCTACGAGCAGTACTTC
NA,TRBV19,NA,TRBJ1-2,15,CASSIAAGSGYGYTF,TGTGCCAGTAGTATAGCTGCAGGGTCCGGCTATGGCTACACCTTC
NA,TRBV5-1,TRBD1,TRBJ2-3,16,CASSAGTGGGTDTQYF,TGCGCCAGCAGCGCCGGGACAGGGGGCGGAACAGATACGCAGTATTTT
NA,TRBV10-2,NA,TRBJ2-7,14,CASSVSGRTSEQYF,TGCGCCAGCAGTGTGTCCGGGAGAACGAGCGAGCAGTACTTC
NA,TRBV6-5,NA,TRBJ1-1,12,CASKRLSGEAFF,TGTGCCAGCAAGAGACTAAGCGGGGAAGCTTTCTTT
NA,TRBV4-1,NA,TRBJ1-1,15,CASSQVQGYNTEAFF,TGCGCCAGCAGCCAAGTACAGGGTTACAACACTGAAGCTTTCTTT
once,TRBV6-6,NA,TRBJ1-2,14,CASSYGGAYYGYTF,TGTGCCAGCAGTTACGGGGGCGCATACTATGGCTACACCTTC
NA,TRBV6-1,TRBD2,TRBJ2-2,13,CASSEEWGGLVFF,TGTGCCAGCAGTGAAGAATGGGGGGGTCTCGTGTTTTTT
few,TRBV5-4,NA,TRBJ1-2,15,CASSLVGRISYGYTF,TGTGCCAGCAGCTTAGTAGGGAGGATATCCTATGGCTACACCTTC
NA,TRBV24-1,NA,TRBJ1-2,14,CATSADSVRYGYTF,TGTGCCACCAGTGCCGACAGTGTACGCTATGGCTACACCTTC
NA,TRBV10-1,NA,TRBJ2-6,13,CASSGTGANVLTF,TGCGCCAGCAGTGGAACAGGGGCCAACGTCCTGACTTTC
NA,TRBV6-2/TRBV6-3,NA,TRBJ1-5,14,CASSYSSGVQPQHF,TGTGCCAGCAGTTACTCTTCGGGAGTACAGCCCCAGCATTTT
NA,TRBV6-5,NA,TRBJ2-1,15,CASDSDGGSYNEQFF,TGTGCCAGCGATTCAGATGGGGGGTCCTACAATGAGCAGTTCTTC
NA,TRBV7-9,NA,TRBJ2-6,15,CASSFGNSGANVLTF,TGTGCCAGCAGCTTTGGAAACTCTGGGGCCAACGTCCTGACTTTC
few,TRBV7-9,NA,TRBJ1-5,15,CASSHGVYSNQPQHF,TGTGCCAGCAGCCACGGGGTTTATAGCAATCAGCCCCAGCATTTT
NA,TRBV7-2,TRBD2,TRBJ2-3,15,CASSLSRGGGDTQYF,TGTGCCAGCAGCTTATCGCGCGGGGGGGGAGATACGCAGTATTTT
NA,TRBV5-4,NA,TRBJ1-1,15,CASSLGPGLETEAFF,TGTGCCAGCAGCTTGGGCCCAGGTCTAGAAACTGAAGCTTTCTTT
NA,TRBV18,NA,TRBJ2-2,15,CASSPRASVTGELFF,TGTGCCAGCTCACCTCGAGCTAGCGTCACCGGGGAGCTGTTTTTT
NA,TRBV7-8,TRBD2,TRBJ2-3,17,CASSLGGGITSTDTQYF,TGTGCCAGCAGCTTAGGGGGGGGTATAACTAGCACAGATACGCAGTATTTT
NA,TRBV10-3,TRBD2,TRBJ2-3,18,CAISESKTSGSWADTQYF,TGTGCCATCAGTGAGTCGAAAACTAGCGGGAGTTGGGCAGATACGCAGTATTTT
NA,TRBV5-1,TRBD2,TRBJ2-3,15,CASSFPSGLTDTQYF,TGCGCCAGCAGCTTTCCTAGCGGCCTCACAGATACGCAGTATTTT
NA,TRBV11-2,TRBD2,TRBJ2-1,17,CASSFLDSRQRGGGEFF,TGTGCCAGCAGCTTTCTCGATTCCCGCCAGCGGGGGGGCGGGGAGTTCTTC
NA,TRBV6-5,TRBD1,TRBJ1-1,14,CASSYSTGGEGAFF,TGTGCCAGCAGTTACTCGACAGGGGGCGAGGGAGCTTTCTTT
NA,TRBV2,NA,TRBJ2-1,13,CASTINSYNEQFF,TGTGCCAGCACTATAAACTCCTACAATGAGCAGTTCTTC
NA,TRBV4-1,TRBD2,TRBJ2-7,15,CASSPYSGGAAEQYF,TGCGCCAGCAGCCCATATAGCGGGGGGGCCGCCGAGCAGTACTTC
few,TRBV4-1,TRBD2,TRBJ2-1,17,CASSSILAGGVNNEQFF,TGCGCCAGCAGTTCTATTTTAGCGGGGGGCGTGAACAATGAGCAGTTCTTC
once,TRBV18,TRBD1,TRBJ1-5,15,CASSPSGQYNQPQHF,TGTGCCAGCTCACCATCGGGACAGTACAATCAGCCCCAGCATTTT
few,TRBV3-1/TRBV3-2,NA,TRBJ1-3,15,CASSQTSGTGNTIYF,TGTGCCAGCAGCCAAACTTCCGGGACCGGAAACACCATATATTTT
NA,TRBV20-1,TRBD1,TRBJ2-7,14,CSASLTQGVSAQYF,TGCAGTGCTAGTTTAACCCAGGGGGTATCTGCGCAGTACTTC
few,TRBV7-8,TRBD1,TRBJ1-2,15,CASSLYPGGDYGYTF,TGTGCCAGCAGCTTATACCCAGGGGGGGACTATGGCTACACCTTC
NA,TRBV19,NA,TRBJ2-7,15,CASSTSASTSYEQYF,TGTGCCAGTAGTACTAGCGCTTCGACCTCCTACGAGCAGTACTTC
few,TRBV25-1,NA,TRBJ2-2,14,CASMTTEGTGELFF,TGTGCCAGCATGACGACGGAGGGCACCGGGGAGCTGTTTTTT
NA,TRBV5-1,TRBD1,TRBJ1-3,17,CASSGPLNDRDRNTIYF,TGCGCCAGCAGCGGACCCCTCAACGACAGGGACCGAAACACCATATATTTT
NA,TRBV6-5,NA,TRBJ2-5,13,CASSPLTGETQYF,TGTGCCAGCAGTCCTCTGACGGGGGAGACCCAGTACTTC
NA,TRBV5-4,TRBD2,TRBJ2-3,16,CASSLALAGSTDTQYF,TGTGCCAGCAGCTTGGCCCTAGCGGGCAGCACAGATACGCAGTATTTT
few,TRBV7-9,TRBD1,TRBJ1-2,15,CASSAGTEENYGYTF,TGTGCCAGCAGCGCAGGGACAGAGGAAAATTATGGCTACACCTTC
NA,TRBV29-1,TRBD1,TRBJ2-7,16,CSVEHLGQGGTYEQYF,TGCAGCGTCGAACATCTGGGACAGGGGGGAACCTACGAGCAGTACTTC
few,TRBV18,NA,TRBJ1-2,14,CASSPPGENYGYTF,TGTGCCAGCTCACCACCGGGCGAGAACTATGGCTACACCTTC
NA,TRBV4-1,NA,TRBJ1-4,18,CASSQLTITGTAGEKLFF,TGCGCCAGCAGCCAGCTGACCATCACCGGGACCGCGGGCGAAAAACTGTTTTTT
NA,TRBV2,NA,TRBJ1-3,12,CASSDDRNTIYF,TGTGCCAGCAGTGACGACCGGAACACCATATATTTT
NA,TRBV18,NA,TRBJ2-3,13,CASSPTNGDTQYF,TGTGCCAGCTCACCAACAAACGGAGATACGCAGTATTTT
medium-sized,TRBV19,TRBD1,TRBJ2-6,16,CASSARQGGGANVLTF,TGTGCCAGTAGTGCTCGACAGGGTGGCGGGGCCAACGTCCTGACTTTC
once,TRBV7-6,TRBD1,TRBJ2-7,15,CASSLEGQGIYEQYF,TGTGCCAGCAGCTTAGAGGGACAGGGGATCTACGAGCAGTACTTC
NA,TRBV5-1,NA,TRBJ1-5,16,CASSPGGARVDQPQHF,TGCGCCAGCAGCCCGGGGGGGGCGAGGGTTGATCAGCCCCAGCATTTT
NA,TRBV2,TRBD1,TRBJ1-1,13,CASSQGGNTEAFF,TGTGCCAGCAGCCAGGGGGGTAACACTGAAGCTTTCTTT
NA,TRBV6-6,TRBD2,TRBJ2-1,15,CASSPGTSVINEQFF,TGTGCCAGCAGCCCCGGGACTAGCGTCATCAATGAGCAGTTCTTC
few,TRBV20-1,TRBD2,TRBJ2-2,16,CSASKRLAGVAGELFF,TGCAGTGCTAGTAAAAGACTAGCGGGAGTAGCCGGGGAGCTGTTTTTT
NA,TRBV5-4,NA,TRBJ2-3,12,CASSLVGDTQYF,TGTGCCAGCAGCTTGGTGGGGGATACGCAGTATTTT
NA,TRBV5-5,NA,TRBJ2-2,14,CASSFPSGFGELFF,TGTGCCAGCAGCTTTCCTTCCGGGTTCGGGGAGCTGTTTTTT
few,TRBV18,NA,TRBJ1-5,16,CASSPPKGVGGQPQHF,TGTGCCAGCTCACCACCGAAGGGGGTCGGAGGACAGCCCCAGCATTTT
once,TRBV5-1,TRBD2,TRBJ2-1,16,CASSSSLRTSQNEQFF,TGCGCCAGCAGCTCCTCCCTTAGGACTAGTCAAAATGAGCAGTTCTTC
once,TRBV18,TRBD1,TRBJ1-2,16,CASSPSGTGRKREYTF,TGTGCCAGCTCACCTTCGGGGACAGGGAGGAAGAGGGAATACACCTTC